This T cell receptor (beta chain) stems from a study of blood T cell repertoires in COVID-19. About the study: The study drew acute and convalescent COVID-19 samples from the United States, Italy and Spain.

V was shortened by 3 bases and J by 2 bases, with 13 bases between the two germline ends. This CDR3 spans 15 amino acids. Germline values: CDR1 MGHDK, CDR2 SYGVNS. Profiled with immunoSEQ multiplex PCR; TCRdb holds only in-frame clones, not every one. The sample consists of more than 85,000 clones, 65% to 90% of them appearing once. The TCR comes from a man in his 60s with acute or convalescent COVID-19. Material: peripheral blood. V is TRBV25-1 and J is TRBJ1-1, with D maybe TRBD1 (6 bases). For the CDR3, the DNA is TGTGCCAGCAGTGACAGGGGTGGGTTTAACACTGAAGCTTTCTTT. It specifies CASSDRGGFNTEAFF.